This is a list of T cell receptor beta chains from one sample in a study of T cell responses to AZD1222 COVID-19 vaccine. Method: immunoSEQ multiplex PCR; TCRdb's copy keeps in-frame clones and lacks some. The sample has roughly 150,000 clones; roughly 89% are singletons. The material sequenced was peripheral blood, taken 28 days after the second AZD1222 dose. These receptors were taken from an adult who received the AZD1222 COVID-19 vaccine. Each CDR3 is given with its conserved first and last residue. D genes are given only for firm matches. Rows may omit the clone size; those that give it use once, few, many or a size class.

d_call: TRBD1; v_call: TRBV3-1/TRBV3-2; j_call: TRBJ1-6; clone_size: NA; cdr3_aa: CASSSFSHNRGRSASPLHF; cdr3_nt: TGTGCCAGCAGCTCGTTTTCCCACAACAGGGGACGCAGTGCTTCACCCCTCCACTTT
d_call: NA; v_call: TRBV4-2; j_call: TRBJ2-2; clone_size: NA; cdr3_aa: CASSQRGELFF; cdr3_nt: TGTGCCAGCAGCCAAAGAGGGGAGCTGTTTTTT
d_call: NA; v_call: TRBV19; j_call: TRBJ1-2; clone_size: once; cdr3_aa: CASLNGYYGYTF; cdr3_nt: TGTGCCAGCTTGAACGGTTACTATGGCTACACCTTC
d_call: TRBD1; v_call: TRBV9; j_call: TRBJ1-3; clone_size: NA; cdr3_aa: CASSVERVGGHSGNTIYF; cdr3_nt: TGTGCCAGCAGCGTAGAGAGGGTAGGGGGCCACTCTGGAAACACCATATATTTT
d_call: NA; v_call: TRBV7-8; j_call: TRBJ2-5; clone_size: few; cdr3_aa: CASSLAGETQYF; cdr3_nt: TGTGCCAGCAGCTTAGCGGGGGAGACCCAGTACTTC
d_call: NA; v_call: TRBV5-6; j_call: TRBJ2-1; clone_size: NA; cdr3_aa: CASSLASGEQFF; cdr3_nt: TGTGCCAGCAGCTTGGCTTCGGGTGAGCAGTTCTTC
d_call: NA; v_call: TRBV1; j_call: TRBJ2-5; clone_size: NA; cdr3_aa: CTSSLRYVGETQYF; cdr3_nt: TGCACCAGCAGCCTTAGATATGTTGGAGAGACCCAGTACTTC
d_call: TRBD2; v_call: TRBV6-1; j_call: TRBJ2-3; clone_size: NA; cdr3_aa: CASSEAGAGLPQYF; cdr3_nt: TGTGCCAGCAGTGAAGCTGGGGCGGGACTACCGCAGTATTTT
d_call: TRBD1; v_call: TRBV5-6; j_call: TRBJ2-7; clone_size: NA; cdr3_aa: CASSFLQGTYEQYF; cdr3_nt: TGTGCCAGCAGCTTTTTACAGGGGACCTACGAGCAGTACTTC
d_call: TRBD2; v_call: TRBV7-9; j_call: TRBJ2-5; clone_size: NA; cdr3_aa: CASNSAGGQETQYF; cdr3_nt: TGTGCCAGCAACTCAGCGGGGGGACAAGAGACCCAGTACTTC
d_call: TRBD1; v_call: TRBV5-1; j_call: TRBJ1-3; clone_size: NA; cdr3_aa: CASSPRTGSGNTIYF; cdr3_nt: TGCGCCAGCAGCCCCCGGACAGGCTCTGGAAACACCATATATTTT
d_call: TRBD2; v_call: TRBV6-5; j_call: TRBJ2-3; clone_size: few; cdr3_aa: CASKLSSGTTDTQYF; cdr3_nt: TGTGCCAGCAAGTTGAGTAGCGGGACCACAGATACGCAGTATTTT
d_call: TRBD2; v_call: TRBV19; j_call: TRBJ2-3; clone_size: once; cdr3_aa: CATPPPLAGECTDTQYF; cdr3_nt: TGTGCCACTCCTCCCCCACTAGCGGGGGAGTGCACAGATACGCAGTATTTT
d_call: NA; v_call: TRBV4-2; j_call: TRBJ1-2; clone_size: NA; cdr3_aa: CASSQDRNYTF; cdr3_nt: TGTGCCAGCAGCCAAGACAGGAACTACACCTTC
d_call: NA; v_call: TRBV12-3/TRBV12-4; j_call: TRBJ1-1; clone_size: many; cdr3_aa: CASSSPRNTEAFF; cdr3_nt: TGTGCCAGCAGTTCTCCTCGTAACACTGAAGCTTTCTTT
d_call: TRBD1; v_call: TRBV18; j_call: TRBJ1-2; clone_size: NA; cdr3_aa: CASSPAVGGGSYGYTF; cdr3_nt: TGTGCCAGCTCACCGGCCGTCGGAGGGGGCAGCTATGGCTACACCTTC
d_call: TRBD1; v_call: TRBV5-6; j_call: TRBJ2-2; clone_size: NA; cdr3_aa: CASSLGQGNTGELFF; cdr3_nt: TGTGCCAGCAGCTTAGGACAGGGGAACACCGGGGAGCTGTTTTTT
d_call: NA; v_call: TRBV25-1; j_call: TRBJ1-1; clone_size: NA; cdr3_aa: CASSDGVNTEAFF; cdr3_nt: TGTGCCAGCAGTGACGGGGTGAACACTGAAGCTTTCTTT
d_call: NA; v_call: TRBV6-2/TRBV6-3; j_call: TRBJ1-1; clone_size: NA; cdr3_aa: CASSYLGLNTEAFF; cdr3_nt: TGTGCCAGCAGTTACCTGGGTCTGAACACTGAAGCTTTCTTT
d_call: TRBD1; v_call: TRBV4-2; j_call: TRBJ1-1; clone_size: NA; cdr3_aa: CASSPGQGMNTEAFF; cdr3_nt: TGTGCCAGCAGCCCTGGACAGGGGATGAACACTGAAGCTTTCTTT
d_call: NA; v_call: TRBV5-6; j_call: TRBJ2-5; clone_size: NA; cdr3_aa: CASRNGPEETQYF; cdr3_nt: TGTGCCAGCAGGAATGGGCCCGAAGAGACCCAGTACTTC
d_call: TRBD1; v_call: TRBV6-5; j_call: TRBJ2-7; clone_size: NA; cdr3_aa: CASRINRGTYEQYF; cdr3_nt: TGTGCCAGCAGGATTAACAGGGGAACCTACGAGCAGTACTTC
d_call: NA; v_call: TRBV15; j_call: TRBJ1-6; clone_size: NA; cdr3_aa: CATTDRRDNSPLHF; cdr3_nt: TGTGCCACCACCGACAGACGGGATAATTCACCCCTCCACTTT
d_call: NA; v_call: TRBV7-9; j_call: TRBJ2-1; clone_size: NA; cdr3_aa: CASSFRREPYNEQFF; cdr3_nt: TGTGCCAGCAGCTTCCGGAGGGAGCCCTACAATGAGCAGTTCTTC
d_call: TRBD2; v_call: TRBV4-1; j_call: TRBJ2-5; clone_size: NA; cdr3_aa: CASSPSLAGGRETQYF; cdr3_nt: TGCGCCAGCAGCCCCAGTTTAGCGGGGGGGCGAGAGACCCAGTACTTC
d_call: TRBD2; v_call: TRBV4-3; j_call: TRBJ2-3; clone_size: NA; cdr3_aa: CASSQETSGGYTDTQYF; cdr3_nt: TGCGCCAGCAGCCAAGAGACTAGCGGGGGCTACACAGATACGCAGTATTTT
d_call: NA; v_call: TRBV6-2/TRBV6-3; j_call: TRBJ1-2; clone_size: NA; cdr3_aa: CASSPGKALDYTF; cdr3_nt: TGTGCCAGCAGCCCCGGGAAAGCCCTCGACTACACCTTC
d_call: NA; v_call: TRBV7-8; j_call: TRBJ1-4; clone_size: NA; cdr3_aa: CASSPFRTTGGLFF; cdr3_nt: TGTGCCAGCAGCCCCTTCAGGACGACTGGGGGACTGTTTTTT
d_call: NA; v_call: TRBV4-3; j_call: TRBJ2-2; clone_size: once; cdr3_aa: CASSQYRGNTGELFF; cdr3_nt: TGCGCCAGCAGCCAATATCGGGGGAACACCGGGGAGCTGTTTTTT
d_call: NA; v_call: TRBV10-3; j_call: TRBJ1-6; clone_size: NA; cdr3_aa: CAISDFQSSYNSPLHF; cdr3_nt: TGTGCCATCAGTGATTTCCAGAGCTCCTATAATTCACCCCTCCACTTT
d_call: TRBD2; v_call: TRBV18; j_call: TRBJ2-6; clone_size: NA; cdr3_aa: CASSPGLAGISGANVLTF; cdr3_nt: TGTGCCAGCTCACCTGGACTAGCGGGCATCTCTGGGGCCAACGTCCTGACTTTC
d_call: NA; v_call: TRBV6-2/TRBV6-3; j_call: TRBJ2-1; clone_size: NA; cdr3_aa: CASSYLGGEYNEQFF; cdr3_nt: TGTGCCAGCAGTTACTTGGGGGGCGAGTACAATGAGCAGTTCTTC
d_call: TRBD1; v_call: TRBV5-1; j_call: TRBJ1-4; clone_size: NA; cdr3_aa: CASSEDRGGVGEKLFF; cdr3_nt: TGCGCCAGCAGCGAGGACAGGGGAGGTGTAGGTGAAAAACTGTTTTTT
d_call: TRBD1; v_call: TRBV19; j_call: TRBJ2-7; clone_size: NA; cdr3_aa: CASSIHRGYEQYF; cdr3_nt: TGTGCCAGTAGTATACACAGGGGCTACGAGCAGTACTTC
d_call: NA; v_call: TRBV5-1; j_call: TRBJ1-2; clone_size: NA; cdr3_aa: CASSFSGGPSNYGYTF; cdr3_nt: TGCGCCAGCAGCTTCTCCGGGGGCCCATCTAACTATGGCTACACCTTC
d_call: TRBD1; v_call: TRBV6-5; j_call: TRBJ1-2; clone_size: NA; cdr3_aa: CASHVSGTGSRGYTF; cdr3_nt: TGTGCCAGCCACGTATCCGGGACAGGGAGTCGTGGCTACACCTTC
d_call: TRBD1; v_call: TRBV3-1/TRBV3-2; j_call: TRBJ2-1; clone_size: once; cdr3_aa: CASRGGTGNYNEQFF; cdr3_nt: TGTGCCAGCAGGGGGGGGACAGGGAATTACAATGAGCAGTTCTTC
d_call: TRBD1; v_call: TRBV15; j_call: TRBJ2-5; clone_size: NA; cdr3_aa: CATSRAARGLETQYF; cdr3_nt: TGTGCCACCAGCAGAGCTGCCAGGGGGCTAGAGACCCAGTACTTC
d_call: NA; v_call: TRBV19; j_call: TRBJ2-7; clone_size: NA; cdr3_aa: CASSIFASGDEQYF; cdr3_nt: TGTGCCAGTAGTATTTTTGCGTCAGGGGACGAGCAGTACTTC